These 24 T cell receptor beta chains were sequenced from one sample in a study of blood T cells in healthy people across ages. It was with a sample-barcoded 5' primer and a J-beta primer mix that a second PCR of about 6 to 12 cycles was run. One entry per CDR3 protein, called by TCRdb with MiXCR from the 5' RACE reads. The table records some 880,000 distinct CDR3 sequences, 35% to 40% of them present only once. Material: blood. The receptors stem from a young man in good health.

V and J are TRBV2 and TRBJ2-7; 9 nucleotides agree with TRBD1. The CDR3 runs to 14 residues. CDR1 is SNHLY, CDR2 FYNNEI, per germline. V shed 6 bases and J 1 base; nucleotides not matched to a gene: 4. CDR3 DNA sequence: TGTGCCAGCAGATGGGACAGGGAGTCCTACGAGCAGTACTTC. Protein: CASRWDRESYEQYF.

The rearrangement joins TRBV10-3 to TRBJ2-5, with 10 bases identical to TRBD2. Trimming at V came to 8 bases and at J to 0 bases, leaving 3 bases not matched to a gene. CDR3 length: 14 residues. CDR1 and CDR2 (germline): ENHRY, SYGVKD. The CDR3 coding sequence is TGTGCCATCCGCGGGACTAGCGACCAAGAGACCCAGTACTTC. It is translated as CAIRGTSDQETQYF.

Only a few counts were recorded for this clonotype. The CDR3 DNA is TGTGCCAGCAGCCGTACCACGCCCCTCAGGGTTGGCGGAGATACGCAGTATTTT. Its protein is CASSRTTPLRVGGDTQYF. The gene calls are TRBV27 and TRBJ2-3; perhaps TRBD1 as D (5 bases). V lost 6 bases, J lost 5 bases, and 27 bases lay in between. This CDR3 spans 18 amino acids. Germline CDR1 and CDR2: MNHEY and SMNVEV (reference sequence).

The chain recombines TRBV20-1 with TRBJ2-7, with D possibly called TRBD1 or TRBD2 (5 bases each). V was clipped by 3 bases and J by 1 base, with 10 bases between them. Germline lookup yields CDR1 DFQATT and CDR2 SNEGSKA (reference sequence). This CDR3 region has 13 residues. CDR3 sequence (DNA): TGCAGTGCTAGTTGGGACGGATCCTACGAGCAGTACTTC. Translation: CSASWDGSYEQYF.

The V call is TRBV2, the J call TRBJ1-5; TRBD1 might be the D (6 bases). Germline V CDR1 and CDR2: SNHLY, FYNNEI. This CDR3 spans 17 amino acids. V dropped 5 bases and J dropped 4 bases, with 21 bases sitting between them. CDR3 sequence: CASSLGQGLFANQPQHF. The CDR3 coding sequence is TGTGCCAGCAGTTTGGGGCAGGGGTTATTTGCAAATCAGCCCCAGCATTTT. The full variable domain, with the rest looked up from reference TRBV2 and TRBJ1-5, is EPEVTQTPSHQVTQMGQEVILRCVPISNHLYFYWYRQILGQKVEFLVSFYNNEISEKSEIFDDQFSVERPDGSNFTLKIRSTKLEDSAMYFCASSLGQGLFANQPQHFGDGTRLSIL.

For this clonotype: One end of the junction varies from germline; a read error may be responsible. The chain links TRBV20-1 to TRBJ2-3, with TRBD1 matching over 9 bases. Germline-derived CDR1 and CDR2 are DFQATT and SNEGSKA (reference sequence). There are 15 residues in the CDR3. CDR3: CSASDRGSSTDAQYF. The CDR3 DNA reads TGCAGTGCTTCCGACAGGGGGTCTAGCACAGATGCGCAGTATTTT.

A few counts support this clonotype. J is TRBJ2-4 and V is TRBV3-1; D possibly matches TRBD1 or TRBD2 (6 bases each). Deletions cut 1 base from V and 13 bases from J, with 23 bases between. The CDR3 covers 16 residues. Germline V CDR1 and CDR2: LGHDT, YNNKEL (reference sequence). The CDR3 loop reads CASSQGWSGANWEQYF. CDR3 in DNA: TGTGCCAGCAGCCAAGGGTGGTCGGGGGCCAATTGGGAGCAGTACTTC.

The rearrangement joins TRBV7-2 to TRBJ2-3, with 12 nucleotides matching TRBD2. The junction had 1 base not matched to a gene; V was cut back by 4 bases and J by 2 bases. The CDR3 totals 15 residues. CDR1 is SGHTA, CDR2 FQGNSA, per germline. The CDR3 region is CASSWTSGDTDTQYF. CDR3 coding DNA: TGTGCCAGCAGCTGGACTAGCGGGGACACAGATACGCAGTATTTT.

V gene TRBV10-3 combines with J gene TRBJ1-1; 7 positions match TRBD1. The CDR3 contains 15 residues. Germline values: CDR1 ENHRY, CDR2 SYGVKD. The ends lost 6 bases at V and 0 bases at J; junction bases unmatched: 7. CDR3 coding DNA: TGTGCCATCAGCTACCGACAGGGACTGAACACTGAAGCTTTCTTT. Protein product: CAISYRQGLNTEAFF.

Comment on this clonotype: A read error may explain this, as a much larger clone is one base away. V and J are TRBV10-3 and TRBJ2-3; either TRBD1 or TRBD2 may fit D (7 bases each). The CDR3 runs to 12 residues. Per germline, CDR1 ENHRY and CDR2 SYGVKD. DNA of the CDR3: TGTGCCATCTTCGGGGGGACAGATACGCAGAATTTT. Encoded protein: CAIFGGTDTQNF.

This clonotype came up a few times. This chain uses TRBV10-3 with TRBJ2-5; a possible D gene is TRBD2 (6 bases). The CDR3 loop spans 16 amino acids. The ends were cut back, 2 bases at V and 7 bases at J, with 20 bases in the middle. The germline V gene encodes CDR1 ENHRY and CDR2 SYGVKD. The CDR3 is CAISEGNGLPGRTQYF. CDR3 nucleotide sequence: TGTGCCATCAGTGAGGGAAATGGACTTCCCGGGAGGACCCAGTACTTC.

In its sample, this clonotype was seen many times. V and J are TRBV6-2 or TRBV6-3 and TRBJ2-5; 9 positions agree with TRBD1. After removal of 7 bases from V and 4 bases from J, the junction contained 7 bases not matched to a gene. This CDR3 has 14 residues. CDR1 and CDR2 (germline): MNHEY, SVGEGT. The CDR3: CASKSGQGTETQYF. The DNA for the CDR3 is TGTGCCAGCAAAAGCGGACAGGGGACAGAGACCCAGTACTTC.

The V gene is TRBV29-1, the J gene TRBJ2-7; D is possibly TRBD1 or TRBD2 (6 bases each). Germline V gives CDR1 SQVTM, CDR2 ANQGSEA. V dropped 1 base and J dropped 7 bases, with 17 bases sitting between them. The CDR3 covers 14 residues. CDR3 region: CSVEGGALYNEQYF. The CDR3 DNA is TGCAGCGTTGAAGGGGGGGCCTTATACAATGAGCAGTACTTC.

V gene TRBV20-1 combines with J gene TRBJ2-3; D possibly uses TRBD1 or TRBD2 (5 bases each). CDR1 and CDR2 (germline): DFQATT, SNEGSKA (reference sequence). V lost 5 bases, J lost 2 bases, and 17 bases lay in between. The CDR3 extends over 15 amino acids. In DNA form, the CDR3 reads TGCAGTGCTCAGACTCCGGGACCCCACACAGATACGCAGTATTTT. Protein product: CSAQTPGPHTDTQYF.

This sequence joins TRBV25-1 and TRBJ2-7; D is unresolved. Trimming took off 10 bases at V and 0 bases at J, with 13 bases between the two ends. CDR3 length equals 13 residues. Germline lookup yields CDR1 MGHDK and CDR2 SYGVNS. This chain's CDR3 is CAIAEPDSYEQYF. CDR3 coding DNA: TGTGCCATCGCCGAACCCGACTCCTACGAGCAGTACTTC.

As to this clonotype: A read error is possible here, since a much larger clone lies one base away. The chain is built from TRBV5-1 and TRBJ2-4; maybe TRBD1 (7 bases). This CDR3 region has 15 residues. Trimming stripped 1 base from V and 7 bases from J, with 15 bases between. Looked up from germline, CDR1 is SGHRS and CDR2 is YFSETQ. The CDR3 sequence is CASSLWAGGFNIQYF. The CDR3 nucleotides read TGCGCCAGCAGCTTGTGGGCAGGGGGGTTCAACATTCAGTACTTC.

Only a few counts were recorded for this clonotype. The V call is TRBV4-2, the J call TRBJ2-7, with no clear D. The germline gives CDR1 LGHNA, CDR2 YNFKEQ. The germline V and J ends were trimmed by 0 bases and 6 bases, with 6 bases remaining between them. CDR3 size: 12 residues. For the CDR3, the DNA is TGTGCCAGCAGCCAAGATGACTCCGAGCAGTACTTC. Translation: CASSQDDSEQYF.

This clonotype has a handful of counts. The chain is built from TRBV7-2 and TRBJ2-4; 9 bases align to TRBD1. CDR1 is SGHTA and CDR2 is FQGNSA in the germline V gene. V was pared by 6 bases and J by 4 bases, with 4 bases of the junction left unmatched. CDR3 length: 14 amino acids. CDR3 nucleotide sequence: TGTGCCAGCAGAGGGACAGGGATTAAAAACATTCAGTACTTC. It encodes CASRGTGIKNIQYF.

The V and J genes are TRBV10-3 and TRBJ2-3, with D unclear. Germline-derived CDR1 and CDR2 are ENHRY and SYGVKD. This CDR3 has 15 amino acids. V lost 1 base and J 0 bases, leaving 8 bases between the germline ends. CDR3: CAISEYQESTDTQYF. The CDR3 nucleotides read TGTGCCATCAGTGAGTATCAAGAAAGCACAGATACGCAGTATTTT.

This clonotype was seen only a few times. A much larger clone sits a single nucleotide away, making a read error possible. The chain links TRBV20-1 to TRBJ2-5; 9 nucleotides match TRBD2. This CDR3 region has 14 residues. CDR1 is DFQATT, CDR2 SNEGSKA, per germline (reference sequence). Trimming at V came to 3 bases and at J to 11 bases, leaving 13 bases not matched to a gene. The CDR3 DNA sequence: TGCAGTGCTAGTCGACTAGCGGCGACCAATGAGCAGTACTTC. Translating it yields CSASRLAATNEQYF.

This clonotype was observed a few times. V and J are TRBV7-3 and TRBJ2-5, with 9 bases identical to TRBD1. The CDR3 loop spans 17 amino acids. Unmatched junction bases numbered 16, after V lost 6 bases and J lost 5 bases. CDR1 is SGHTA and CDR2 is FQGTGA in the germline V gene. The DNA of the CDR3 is TGTGCCAGCAGTCTCGGTGGGGGGACAGGGACGAAGGAGACCCAGTACTTC. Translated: CASSLGGGTGTKETQYF.

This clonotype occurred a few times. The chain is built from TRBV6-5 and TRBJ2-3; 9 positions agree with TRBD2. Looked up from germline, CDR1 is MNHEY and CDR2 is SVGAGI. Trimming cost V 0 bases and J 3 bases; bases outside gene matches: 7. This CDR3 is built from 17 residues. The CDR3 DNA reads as TGTGCCAGCAGTTACTCGATCCTAGCGGGACCTACAGATACGCAGTATTTT. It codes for CASSYSILAGPTDTQYF.

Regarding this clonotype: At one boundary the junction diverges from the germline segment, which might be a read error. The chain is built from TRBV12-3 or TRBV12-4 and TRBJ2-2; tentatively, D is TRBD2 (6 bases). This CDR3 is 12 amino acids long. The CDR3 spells CASSPIPGVLFF. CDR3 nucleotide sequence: TGTGCCAGCAGTCCAATACCGGGGGTGCTGTTTTTT.

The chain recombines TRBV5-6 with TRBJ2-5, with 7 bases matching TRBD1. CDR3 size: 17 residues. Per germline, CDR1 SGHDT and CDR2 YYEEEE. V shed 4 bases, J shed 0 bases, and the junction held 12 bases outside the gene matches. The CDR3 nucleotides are TGTGCCAGCAGCGATCGGGACAGCGAGGTTTACCAAGAGACCCAGTACTTC. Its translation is CASSDRDSEVYQETQYF.